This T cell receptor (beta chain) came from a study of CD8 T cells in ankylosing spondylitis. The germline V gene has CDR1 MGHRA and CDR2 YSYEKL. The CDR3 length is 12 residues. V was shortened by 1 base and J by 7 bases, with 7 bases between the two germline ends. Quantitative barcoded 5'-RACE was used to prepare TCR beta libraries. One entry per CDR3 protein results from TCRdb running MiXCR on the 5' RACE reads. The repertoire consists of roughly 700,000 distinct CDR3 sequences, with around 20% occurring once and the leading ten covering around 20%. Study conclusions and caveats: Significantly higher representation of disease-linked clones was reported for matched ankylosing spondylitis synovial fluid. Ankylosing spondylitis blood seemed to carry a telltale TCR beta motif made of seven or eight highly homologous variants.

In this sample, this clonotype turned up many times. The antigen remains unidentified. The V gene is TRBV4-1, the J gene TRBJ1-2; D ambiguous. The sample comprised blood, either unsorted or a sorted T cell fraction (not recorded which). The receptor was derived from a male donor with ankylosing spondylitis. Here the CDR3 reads CASSQAEGGYTF. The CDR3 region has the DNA TGCGCCAGCAGCCAAGCAGAGGGTGGCTACACCTTC.